The rows below give T cell receptor beta chains drawn from one sample of a study of CD8 T cells in Susac syndrome. One entry per CDR3 protein results from TCRdb running MiXCR on the immunoSEQ multiplex PCR reads. The table has under 200,000 distinct CDR3 sequences, roughly nine tenths seen once. Material for sequencing was CD4+ T cells from PBMCs. The receptors were gathered from a human donor with Susac syndrome. CDR3s include the opening cysteine and the closing phenylalanine or tryptophan. Each record gives: V gene, clone size, D gene, J gene, CDR3 DNA, CDR3 protein. A D gene is named only where the DNA matches it firmly. Clone size is given for some rows only: seen once, a few or many times, or a class if the clone is expanded.

TRBV12-3/TRBV12-4	-	TRBD1	TRBJ2-7	TGTGCCAGCAGTTTAGCGACAGGGCGCCGCGAGCAGTACTTC	CASSLATGRREQYF
TRBV7-3	-	TRBD2	TRBJ2-6	TGTGCCAGCAGCTTAAATGGACTAGCGTCCGGGGCCAACGTCCTGACTTTC	CASSLNGLASGANVLTF
TRBV27	-	-	TRBJ2-4	TGTGCCAGCAGTATACTAGCCAAAAACATTCAGTACTTC	CASSILAKNIQYF
TRBV28	-	-	TRBJ1-2	TGTGCCAGCAGTTTAGACGGGGTCTATGGCTACACCTTC	CASSLDGVYGYTF
TRBV9	-	-	TRBJ2-7	TGTGCCAGCAGCGTGCTAGACGGTTACGAGCAGTACTTC	CASSVLDGYEQYF
TRBV9	-	TRBD1	TRBJ2-7	TGTGCCAGCAGCGTAGAACAGGGGGACGAGCAGTACTTC	CASSVEQGDEQYF
TRBV10-1	-	TRBD1	TRBJ1-1	TGCGCCAGCAGTGAGCGACAGGGGAGCACTGAAGCTTTCTTT	CASSERQGSTEAFF
TRBV29-1	few	-	TRBJ1-5	TGCAGCGTCCGGGACAGCAATCAGCCCCAGCATTTT	CSVRDSNQPQHF
TRBV28	-	-	TRBJ2-7	TGTGCCAGCACCCTGGGGGGGGCCTCCTACGAGCAGTACTTC	CASTLGGASYEQYF
TRBV10-3	-	-	TRBJ2-5	TGTGCCATCAGTGCCTTACAAGAGACCCAGTACTTC	CAISALQETQYF
TRBV12-3/TRBV12-4	-	-	TRBJ2-7	TGTGCCAGCACCCCTATCCTCGGGACCGCGTCCGAGCAGTACTTC	CASTPILGTASEQYF
TRBV2	once	TRBD2	TRBJ2-2	TGTGCCAGCCGAGCGGGAGTCGTCGGGGAGCTGTTTTTT	CASRAGVVGELFF
TRBV14	once	-	TRBJ1-4	TGTGCCAGCAGCCGGGCCTTAAATGAAAAACTGTTTTTT	CASSRALNEKLFF
TRBV10-2	-	-	TRBJ1-2	TGCGCCTCCCGGGACAAGGTTTATGGCTACACCTTC	CASRDKVYGYTF
TRBV6-1	-	-	TRBJ1-2	TGTGCCAGCAGTGAACCCCCGCCGCGGGGCTACACCTTC	CASSEPPPRGYTF
TRBV5-4	-	TRBD2	TRBJ2-5	TGTGCCAGCAGTACTACTAGCGGGGGGGCTCGGGAGACCCAGTACTTC	CASSTTSGGARETQYF
TRBV2	-	TRBD1	TRBJ2-7	TGTGCCAGCGGATTGGGACAGCTGACCTACGAGCAGTACTTC	CASGLGQLTYEQYF
TRBV2	-	-	TRBJ1-1	TGTGCCAGCATATCGCGCAGCAACACTGAAGCTTTCTTT	CASISRSNTEAFF
TRBV5-1	once	-	TRBJ2-3	TGCGCCAGCAGCTTTTCACAGGTGGGAGATACGCAGTATTTT	CASSFSQVGDTQYF
TRBV9	-	TRBD2	TRBJ2-1	TGTGCCAGCAGCGTATCTAGCGGGAGGGCCGATGAGCAGTTCTTC	CASSVSSGRADEQFF
TRBV19	-	-	TRBJ1-3	TGTGCCAGTAGTAGAAACAGAGATCTTGGAAACACCATATATTTT	CASSRNRDLGNTIYF
TRBV18	-	-	TRBJ1-1	TGTGCCAGCTCACCATTATCGGTGAACACTGAAGCTTTCTTT	CASSPLSVNTEAFF
TRBV5-1	-	TRBD2	TRBJ2-3	TGCGCCAGCAGCTCGACTAGCGTCCCAGATACGCAGTATTTT	CASSSTSVPDTQYF
TRBV7-2	-	TRBD1	TRBJ1-2	TGTGCCAGCAGCTTAGGACAGGGAACTGGCTACACCTTC	CASSLGQGTGYTF
TRBV20-1	-	-	TRBJ2-5	TGCAGTGCTAGAGAAGCGGCACAAGAGACCCAGTACTTC	CSAREAAQETQYF
TRBV4-1	-	TRBD1	TRBJ2-1	TGCGCCAGCAGCCACTCGACTCCGGGACAGGGTATTGGTGAGCAGTTCTTC	CASSHSTPGQGIGEQFF
TRBV20-1	once	TRBD2	TRBJ2-2	TGCAGTGCTGGGACTAGCGGGAGTAACACCGGGGAGCTGTTTTTT	CSAGTSGSNTGELFF
TRBV20-1	-	TRBD2	TRBJ2-3	TGCAGTGCTAGGCTAGCGGGGTACGATACGCAGTATTTT	CSARLAGYDTQYF
TRBV7-3	-	-	TRBJ2-3	TGTGCCAGCAGCCGAGACAGTGAGGGTACAGATACGCAGTATTTT	CASSRDSEGTDTQYF
TRBV3-1	-	-	TRBJ2-1	TGTGCCAGCAGCCTCCACCCCAATGAGCAGTTCTTC	CASSLHPNEQFF
TRBV18	-	-	TRBJ1-2	TGTGCCAGCTCACCATCGGGCAGGGATGATGGCTACACCTTC	CASSPSGRDDGYTF
TRBV20-1	-	-	TRBJ1-1	TGCAGTGCTAGAGGTGATAGGACTGAAGCTTTCTTT	CSARGDRTEAFF
TRBV19	-	-	TRBJ1-5	TGTGCCAGTAGTATAGGTGGAAACGGTCAGCCCCAGCATTTT	CASSIGGNGQPQHF
TRBV7-8	-	-	TRBJ2-3	TGTGCCAGCAGCTTCCCCCGGGCCCCAGATACGCAGTATTTT	CASSFPRAPDTQYF
TRBV10-3	-	-	TRBJ2-7	TGTGCCGTCCAAGGAGGGGGCTCCTACGAGCAGTACTTC	CAVQGGGSYEQYF
TRBV5-6	-	TRBD1	TRBJ2-4	TGTGCCAGCAGCAGGACAGGGGGCAAAAACATTCAGTACTTC	CASSRTGGKNIQYF
TRBV3-1	-	-	TRBJ1-1	TGTGCCAGCAGCCACGGGTCCGACAAAGCTTTCTTT	CASSHGSDKAFF
TRBV20-1	once	-	TRBJ1-1	TGCAGTGCTAGAGATCCCGGGTCGGACACTGAAGCTTTCTTT	CSARDPGSDTEAFF
TRBV30	once	TRBD1	TRBJ1-4	TGTGCCTGGAGTGCGCCGGGACAGATTAATGAAAAACTGTTTTTT	CAWSAPGQINEKLFF
TRBV12-3/TRBV12-4	-	-	TRBJ1-2	TGTGCCAGCAGTCCCACCTCGGGTCCTGGCTACACCTTC	CASSPTSGPGYTF
TRBV7-6	-	-	TRBJ1-5	TGTGCCAGCAGCTTAGACGGGGCGGGGAATCAGCCCCAGCATTTT	CASSLDGAGNQPQHF
TRBV20-1	-	TRBD2	TRBJ2-1	TGCAGTGCTAGGGGGGGGAATGCCTACAATGAGCAGTTCTTC	CSARGGNAYNEQFF
TRBV27	-	TRBD1	TRBJ1-1	TGTGCCAGCAGTCCCTGGGGACAGGAGAAAGAAGCTTTCTTT	CASSPWGQEKEAFF
TRBV7-2	-	-	TRBJ2-5	TGTGCCAGCAGCCCTTTTGGGGTACAAGAGACCCAGTACTTC	CASSPFGVQETQYF
TRBV27	-	-	TRBJ1-1	TGTGCCAGCAGTCAGGACAGAAGGAACACTGAAGCTTTCTTT	CASSQDRRNTEAFF
TRBV5-1	-	TRBD1	TRBJ1-2	TGCGCCAGCAGCTACATACAGGGGTCTGGCTACACCTTC	CASSYIQGSGYTF
TRBV30	-	-	TRBJ1-2	TGTGCCTGGAATATCCCGGGGGTATATGGCTACACCTTC	CAWNIPGVYGYTF
TRBV7-6	-	-	TRBJ2-7	TGTGCCAGCAGCTTGAGTTTTCCCTACGAGCAGTACTTC	CASSLSFPYEQYF
TRBV19	-	-	TRBJ2-7	TGTGCCAGTAGAATGACAGCCACCTACGAGCAGTACTTC	CASRMTATYEQYF
TRBV4-2	-	-	TRBJ1-4	TGTGCCAGCAGCCCGGGAACGGAACACCCGGCAACTAATGAAAAACTGTTTTTT	CASSPGTEHPATNEKLFF
TRBV9	-	-	TRBJ2-3	TGTGCCAGCAGCGAAAGGGGGACAGATACGCAGTATTTT	CASSERGTDTQYF
TRBV20-1	-	TRBD2	TRBJ2-7	TGCAGTGCCCCCCAAGTGACCGGGACTAGCTTGGAGTACTTC	CSAPQVTGTSLEYF
TRBV7-9	-	TRBD1	TRBJ2-3	TGTGCCAGCAGCGCGGACAGGTCGGCGGATACGCAGTATTTT	CASSADRSADTQYF
TRBV9	-	-	TRBJ1-2	TGTGCCAGCAGCGTAGTAGAGGGGTATGGCTACACCTTC	CASSVVEGYGYTF